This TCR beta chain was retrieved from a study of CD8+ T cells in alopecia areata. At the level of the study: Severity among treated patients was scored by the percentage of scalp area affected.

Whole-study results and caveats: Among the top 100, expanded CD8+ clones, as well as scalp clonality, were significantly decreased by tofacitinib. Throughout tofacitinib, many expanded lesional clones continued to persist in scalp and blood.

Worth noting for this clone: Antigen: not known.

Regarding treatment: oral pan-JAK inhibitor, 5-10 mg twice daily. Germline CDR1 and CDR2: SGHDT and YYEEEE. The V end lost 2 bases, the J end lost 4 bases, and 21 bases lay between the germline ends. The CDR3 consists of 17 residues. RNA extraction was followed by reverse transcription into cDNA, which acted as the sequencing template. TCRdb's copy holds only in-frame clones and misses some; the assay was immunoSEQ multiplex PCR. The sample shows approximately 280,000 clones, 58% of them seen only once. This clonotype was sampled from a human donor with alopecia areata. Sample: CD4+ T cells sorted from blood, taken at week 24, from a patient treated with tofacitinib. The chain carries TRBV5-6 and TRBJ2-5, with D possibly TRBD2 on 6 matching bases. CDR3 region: CASSFWGVTPKSETQYF. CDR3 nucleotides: TGTGCCAGCAGCTTCTGGGGGGTCACACCAAAATCAGAGACCCAGTACTTC.